Listed below are T cell receptor beta chains from one sample, sequenced in a study of T cell changes during pregnancy in multiple sclerosis. Measured with immunoSEQ multiplex PCR; TCRdb has only the in-frame clones, and not every one. The sample consists of some 62,000 clones, 92% of them appearing once. The sequencing here drew on peripheral blood, taken in the second trimester of pregnancy. All receptors derive from a female donor in good health, enrolled as a control in a pregnancy study. Both conserved end residues are part of each CDR3. D genes are given only for firm matches. Not all rows give a size; the values are once, few, many and, for expanded clones, a class.

V gene,clone size,D gene,J gene,CDR3 protein,CDR3 DNA
TRBV19,NA,TRBD1,TRBJ2-3,CASSIGDRGGDTQYF,TGTGCCAGTAGTATCGGGGACAGGGGGGGCGATACGCAGTATTTT
TRBV11-3,NA,TRBD2,TRBJ2-1,CASSLGSGLAGGNNEQFF,TGTGCCAGCAGCTTAGGTTCCGGTCTAGCGGGAGGAAACAATGAGCAGTTCTTC
TRBV19,NA,TRBD1,TRBJ2-3,CASTPGGQGGPDTQYF,TGTGCCAGTACCCCGGGGGGACAGGGAGGCCCAGATACGCAGTATTTT
TRBV19,NA,NA,TRBJ2-5,CASSIGGPETQYF,TGTGCCAGTAGTATCGGGGGTCCGGAGACCCAGTACTTC
TRBV15,NA,NA,TRBJ2-7,CATSRDSTYEQYF,TGTGCCACCAGCCGGGACTCCACCTACGAGCAGTACTTC
TRBV7-2,NA,NA,TRBJ1-1,CASSLAGRGVTEAFF,TGTGCCAGCAGCTTAGCAGGGAGGGGCGTCACTGAAGCTTTCTTT
TRBV5-4,NA,TRBD1,TRBJ2-7,CASSLGQGSSYEQYF,TGTGCCAGCAGCTTAGGACAGGGGAGCTCCTACGAGCAGTACTTC
TRBV7-3,NA,TRBD2,TRBJ2-1,CASSLGGLAGVNEQFF,TGTGCCAGCAGCTTAGGGGGGCTAGCGGGAGTCAATGAGCAGTTCTTC
TRBV23-1,NA,NA,TRBJ2-2,CASLPLRGQTSTGELFF,TGCGCCAGCCTCCCTCTCCGGGGACAAACGAGCACCGGGGAGCTGTTTTTT
TRBV5-1,once,NA,TRBJ1-1,CASSLAPAGVMNTEAFF,TGCGCCAGCAGCTTGGCCCCGGCAGGGGTTATGAACACTGAAGCTTTCTTT
TRBV7-9,once,TRBD1,TRBJ2-1,CASSYPGQGYNEQFF,TGTGCCAGCAGCTACCCGGGACAGGGTTACAATGAGCAGTTCTTC
TRBV5-1,NA,NA,TRBJ2-1,CASRVEGQYNEQFF,TGCGCCAGCCGAGTGGAGGGACAGTACAATGAGCAGTTCTTC
TRBV6-5,NA,NA,TRBJ1-2,CASSYGGAGYTF,TGTGCCAGCAGTTACGGGGGGGCCGGCTACACCTTC
TRBV15,NA,TRBD1,TRBJ1-5,CATSRGIRDREEQPQHF,TGTGCCACCAGCAGAGGGATCCGAGACAGGGAAGAACAGCCCCAGCATTTT
TRBV7-3,NA,NA,TRBJ2-7,CASSLGVGAPDEQYF,TGTGCCAGCAGCTTAGGGGTGGGAGCTCCCGACGAGCAGTACTTC
TRBV7-2,NA,TRBD1,TRBJ2-1,CASSPNGQGVGNEQFF,TGTGCCAGCAGCCCCAACGGACAGGGGGTGGGCAATGAGCAGTTCTTC
TRBV12-5,NA,NA,TRBJ1-5,CASGFGSNQPQHF,TGTGCTAGTGGTTTCGGGAGCAATCAGCCCCAGCATTTT
TRBV6-5,once,NA,TRBJ1-1,CASNPRRGGNTEAFF,TGTGCCAGCAACCCCCGTCGAGGGGGGAACACTGAAGCTTTCTTT
TRBV2,NA,TRBD1,TRBJ2-1,CASSPTGGLQFF,TGTGCCAGCAGTCCGACAGGGGGGCTTCAGTTCTTC
TRBV13,NA,TRBD1,TRBJ1-1,CASSAGDRGILAFF,TGTGCCAGCAGCGCTGGGGACAGGGGGATTTTAGCTTTCTTT
TRBV30,NA,TRBD1,TRBJ1-2,CAGTNDRDYGYTF,TGTGCCGGGACCAATGACAGGGACTATGGCTACACCTTC
TRBV7-2,NA,NA,TRBJ2-1,CASSLAWSSYNEQFF,TGTGCCAGCAGCCTCGCTTGGAGCTCCTACAATGAGCAGTTCTTC
TRBV28,NA,TRBD2,TRBJ2-7,CASSTIAGGISYEQYF,TGTGCCAGCAGCACCATAGCGGGAGGAATTTCCTACGAGCAGTACTTC
TRBV11-3,NA,NA,TRBJ1-6,CASSFTNSPLHF,TGTGCCAGCAGCTTCACAAATTCACCCCTCCACTTT
TRBV7-2,NA,TRBD2,TRBJ2-2,CASTSYGGGGNTGELFF,TGTGCCAGCACCTCCTATGGCGGGGGGGGTAACACCGGGGAGCTGTTTTTT
TRBV27,NA,TRBD1,TRBJ2-7,CASSFRPGGGIFHEQYF,TGTGCCAGCAGTTTCAGGCCAGGGGGCGGAATTTTCCACGAGCAGTACTTC
TRBV27,NA,NA,TRBJ2-3,CASSLSRANTDTQYF,TGTGCCAGCAGTTTATCGAGGGCGAACACAGATACGCAGTATTTT
TRBV28,NA,NA,TRBJ2-5,CASIPQGGTPQETQYF,TGTGCCAGCATTCCCCAAGGAGGAACTCCACAAGAGACCCAGTACTTC
TRBV28,NA,TRBD1,TRBJ1-2,CASRPTGGLTNYGYTF,TGTGCCAGCAGACCGACAGGGGGCCTAACTAACTATGGCTACACCTTC
TRBV25-1,once,NA,TRBJ2-5,CASSDVLEYQEAQYF,TGTGCCAGCAGTGACGTGTTGGAATACCAAGAGGCCCAGTACTTC
TRBV11-3,NA,NA,TRBJ2-2,CASSWFSGGGAGELFF,TGTGCCAGCAGCTGGTTTAGCGGAGGAGGGGCCGGGGAGCTGTTTTTT
TRBV18,NA,NA,TRBJ2-3,CASSPRAGRDTQYF,TGTGCCAGCTCACCAAGGGCAGGGAGGGATACGCAGTATTTT
TRBV4-1,NA,NA,TRBJ1-4,CASSQDRDSRNEKLFF,TGCGCCAGCAGCCAAGATCGCGACAGCAGAAATGAAAAACTGTTTTTT
TRBV2,NA,TRBD1,TRBJ2-1,CASEGSDRKQFF,TGTGCCAGCGAAGGGTCGGACAGGAAGCAGTTCTTC
TRBV6-5,few,TRBD1,TRBJ1-4,CASRLGQGFEKLFF,TGTGCCAGCAGGTTAGGACAGGGATTCGAAAAACTGTTTTTT
TRBV7-2,NA,TRBD1,TRBJ2-7,CASSTWTGSSYEQYF,TGTGCCAGCAGCACATGGACAGGGAGCTCCTACGAGCAGTACTTC
TRBV2,NA,NA,TRBJ2-6,CASSEGPSGANVLTF,TGTGCCAGCAGTGAAGGGCCCTCTGGGGCCAACGTCCTGACTTTC
TRBV19,NA,NA,TRBJ2-1,CASSAGGESNEQFF,TGTGCCAGTAGTGCCGGGGGAGAATCGAATGAGCAGTTCTTC
TRBV5-6,NA,TRBD1,TRBJ1-2,CASRYGTGGRGYTF,TGTGCCAGCAGATACGGGACAGGGGGCCGCGGCTACACCTTC
TRBV29-1,once,TRBD1,TRBJ1-2,CSVRTGDGYTF,TGCAGCGTTAGGACAGGGGATGGCTACACCTTC
TRBV27,NA,NA,TRBJ1-4,CASRNLRAGGPEKLFF,TGTGCCAGCAGAAACCTCCGGGCCGGGGGGCCTGAAAAACTGTTTTTT
TRBV6-5,NA,NA,TRBJ1-5,CASSRTAYSNQPQHF,TGTGCCAGCAGCCGGACAGCATATAGCAATCAGCCCCAGCATTTT
TRBV15,NA,TRBD2,TRBJ2-1,CATSRGLAGGRIDEQFF,TGTGCCACCAGCAGGGGACTAGCGGGGGGGCGGATCGATGAGCAGTTCTTC
TRBV6-5,NA,TRBD1,TRBJ1-2,CASSLTGGLSGYTF,TGTGCCAGTTCTCTGACAGGGGGTCTTAGTGGCTACACCTTC
TRBV29-1,once,NA,TRBJ1-2,CSVEVALGGYGYTF,TGCAGCGTTGAAGTGGCGCTAGGCGGCTATGGCTACACCTTC
TRBV6-6,once,TRBD1,TRBJ1-2,CASSYRGRGGGYTF,TGTGCCAGCAGCTACAGGGGGCGAGGGGGAGGCTACACCTTC
TRBV19,NA,NA,TRBJ1-4,CASSPYERSGEKLFF,TGTGCCAGTAGCCCTTACGAGCGTTCCGGTGAAAAACTGTTTTTT
TRBV6-1,once,TRBD1,TRBJ1-2,CASSERGQGISGYTF,TGTGCCAGCAGTGAGAGGGGACAGGGTATAAGTGGCTACACCTTC
TRBV29-1,NA,NA,TRBJ2-6,CSVILSGANVLTF,TGCAGCGTTATCCTCTCTGGGGCCAACGTCCTGACTTTC